The 7 T cell receptor beta chains in this list originate from one sample, sequenced in a study of T cell clonality in common variable immunodeficiency (dated by TCRdb to about 2015). Preparation of the library involved the immunoSEQ multiplex PCR assay. TCRdb retrieved this table from immuneACCESS and kept in-frame rearrangements only. Not all clones are present; in checked studies, unresolved V genes account for under half, and no reason is known for the remainder. The table records about 52,000 clones for this sample, and not one of them appears only once. The ten top clones hold roughly 2% of the sample. Sequences were obtained from peripheral blood mononuclear cells. The receptors were sampled from a person aged 18 to 75 in good health.

Details on this clone: The read stops 3 residues short of the end of the CDR3; the missing end is completed from the germline J gene. This chain links TRBV19 with TRBJ1-2; D is ambiguous. The CDR3 is 17 residues long. The germline CDR1 and CDR2 sequences are LNHDA and SQIVND (reference sequence). Here the CDR3 reads CASSIALPSGNYNDYTF. The DNA read from the CDR3 is TGTGCCAGTAGTATAGCCCTTCCTAGCGGGAACTACAATGAC.

This clone has ten or more counts. The missing CDR3 end, 3 residues past where the read stops, is filled in from the germline J gene. The chain has TRBV11-2 and TRBJ2-7, with 8 bases fitting TRBD1. Germline V lookup: CDR1 SGHAT, CDR2 FQNNGV. J gave up 2 bases and V 4 bases, and 7 bases lay outside the gene matches. The CDR3 spans 15 residues. CDR3 bases read: TGTGCCAGCAGCTGGCAAAGGACAGGGCCCTACGAG. It yields the protein CASSWQRTGPYE. The full CDR3 sequence reads CASSWQRTGPYEQYF.

In its sample, this clone was seen many times. The read stops 3 residues short of the end of the CDR3; the missing end is completed from the germline J gene. The chain employs TRBV7-9 and TRBJ1-2; TRBD1 aligns across 10 bases. The germline V gene has CDR1 SEHNR and CDR2 FQNEAQ (reference sequence). The CDR3 is 14 residues long. Incomplete CDR3 DNA: TGTGCCAGCAGCTTTGCCGGGACAGGGGCGACC. Protein sequence: CASSFAGTGAT. The full CDR3 sequence reads CASSFAGTGATYTF.

This clone has a count of ten or more. The DNA ends 3 residues before the CDR3 does, and the rest of the CDR3 is filled in from the germline J gene. This chain connects TRBV5-1 to TRBJ2-3, with D possibly matching TRBD2 (6 bases). This CDR3 is 15 amino acids long. Trimming removed 1 base at V and 2 bases at J, with 11 bases between. Germline V gene data show CDR1 as SGHRS and CDR2 as YFSETQ. The part of the CDR3 DNA that was read is TGCGCCAGCAGCTTGTCCGCGGGACTCACAGATACG. Translated, it gives CASSLSAGLTDT. In full, the CDR3 is CASSLSAGLTDTQYF. The full variable domain, with the rest looked up from reference TRBV5-1 and TRBJ2-3, is KAGVTQTPRYLIKTRGQQVTLSCSPISGHRSVSWYQQTPGQGLQFLFEYFSETQRNKGNFPGRFSGRQFSNSRSEMNVSTLELGDSALYLCASSLSAGLTDTQYFGPGTRLTVL.

On this clone itself: The read terminates 3 residues ahead of where the CDR3 ends, so the germline J gene completes it. The chain employs TRBV30 and TRBJ1-6; 7 bases map to TRBD1. Trimming at V came to 0 bases and at J to 8 bases, leaving 7 bases not matched to a gene. The length of the CDR3 is 15 residues. Germline CDR1 reads GTSNPN; CDR2 reads SVGIG (reference sequence). CDR3 DNA, as far as it was read: TGTGCCTGGAGTGTACTCGGACAGGAGCATTCACCC. Residues: CAWSVLGQEHSP. Given in full, the CDR3 is CAWSVLGQEHSPLHF.

This clone was detected ten times or more. The CDR3 goes on 3 residues after the read ends, and that part is filled in from the germline J gene. The gene calls are TRBV29-1 and TRBJ2-1; D might be TRBD2 (5 bases). The germline CDR1 and CDR2 sequences are SQVTM and ANQGSEA. This CDR3 is 14 amino acids long. The ends were cut back, 7 bases at V and 9 bases at J, with 22 bases in the middle. The CDR3 sequence is CSAEDRTGDGEQFF. The CDR3 DNA, read in part, is TGCAGCGCCGAGGACCGAACCGGGGATGGTGAG.

This clone was detected ten times or more. Read sequence stops 3 residues before the CDR3 end, and the germline J gene provides the missing end. Other DNA sequences in this sample translate to the same CDR3. The chain combines TRBV5-1 with TRBJ2-1; D not resolved. The CDR3 runs to 12 residues. Trimming removed 0 bases from V and 8 bases from J, with 6 bases in between. The V gene's germline CDR1 is SGHRS and CDR2 YFSETQ. The covered CDR3 bases are TGCGCCAGCAGCTTGGATCGGGATGAG. It specifies CASSLDRDE. The entire CDR3 protein is CASSLDRDEQFF. Combining the CDR3 with reference TRBV5-1 and TRBJ2-1 gives the whole variable domain KAGVTQTPRYLIKTRGQQVTLSCSPISGHRSVSWYQQTPGQGLQFLFEYFSETQRNKGNFPGRFSGRQFSNSRSEMNVSTLELGDSALYLCASSLDRDEQFFGPGTRLTVL.